This is a list of T cell receptor beta chains from one sample in a study of blood T cells in healthy people across ages. TCRdb itself ran the 5' RACE reads through MiXCR, one entry per CDR3 protein. The repertoire has about 650,000 distinct CDR3 sequences, about 32% of them found once; the top ten carry 15%. Sequencing used blood. The receptors originated from a woman aged 80 or over in good health. The CDR3 runs from the conserved cysteine through the conserved F or W. The order of the fields is CDR3 DNA, CDR3 protein, D gene, V gene, clone size, J gene. D genes are given only for firm matches. The size entry is marked missing in some rows and otherwise reads once, few, many or a size class.

CDR3nt: TGTGCCAGCAGCTGGTCCCAGGAGACCCAGTACTTC
CDR3aa: CASSWSQETQYF
d_gene: .
v_gene: TRBV6-6
abundance: many
j_gene: TRBJ2-5

CDR3nt: TGTGCCAGCAGTTACTGGTCTAGCGGGGGTAAGAGGAATACGCAGTATTTT
CDR3aa: CASSYWSSGGKRNTQYF
d_gene: TRBD2
v_gene: TRBV6-6
abundance: .
j_gene: TRBJ2-3

CDR3nt: TGTGCCAGCAGCCCTCGGATTGACGACAATGAGCAGTTCTTC
CDR3aa: CASSPRIDDNEQFF
d_gene: .
v_gene: TRBV7-2
abundance: .
j_gene: TRBJ2-1

CDR3nt: TGTGCCAGCGGTTTCCTGGGGGCTGGCTACACCTTC
CDR3aa: CASGFLGAGYTF
d_gene: .
v_gene: TRBV5-6
abundance: .
j_gene: TRBJ1-2

CDR3nt: TGCAGCGTGGAAGAGGCGGAGACTAGCACAGATATGCAGTATTTT
CDR3aa: CSVEEAETSTDMQYF
d_gene: TRBD2
v_gene: TRBV29-1
abundance: once
j_gene: TRBJ2-3

CDR3nt: TGCGCCAGCAGCTTGGCTACGGGGGGGACAAACGCCTACGAGCAGTACTTC
CDR3aa: CASSLATGGTNAYEQYF
d_gene: TRBD2
v_gene: TRBV5-1
abundance: many
j_gene: TRBJ2-7

CDR3nt: TGTGCCATCAGTGAGGGGGGACCTCAGTTCTTC
CDR3aa: CAISEGGPQFF
d_gene: .
v_gene: TRBV10-3
abundance: .
j_gene: TRBJ2-1

CDR3nt: TGTGCCAGCAGTTTAGGTACAGGAGGGAGGGCTTTCTTT
CDR3aa: CASSLGTGGRAFF
d_gene: .
v_gene: TRBV12-3/TRBV12-4
abundance: .
j_gene: TRBJ1-1

CDR3nt: TGTGCCAGCAGCCAAGTCCTCGAGACCCAGTACTTC
CDR3aa: CASSQVLETQYF
d_gene: .
v_gene: TRBV14
abundance: many
j_gene: TRBJ2-5

CDR3nt: TGTGCCAGCAGCTACCGACGGGGGGGAACTGAAGCTTTCTTT
CDR3aa: CASSYRRGGTEAFF
d_gene: .
v_gene: TRBV7-2
abundance: many
j_gene: TRBJ1-1

CDR3nt: TGTGCCAGTAGTATTAGAAGGGCATCCCAAGAGACCCAGTACTTC
CDR3aa: CASSIRRASQETQYF
d_gene: .
v_gene: TRBV19
abundance: few
j_gene: TRBJ2-5

CDR3nt: TGCGCCAGCAGCTCCACCGGGACCCCTAGCACAGATACGCAATATTTT
CDR3aa: CASSSTGTPSTDTQYF
d_gene: .
v_gene: TRBV5-1
abundance: .
j_gene: TRBJ2-3

CDR3nt: TGCGCCAGCAGCTTGGACCAGGTCTACAATGAGCAGTTCTTC
CDR3aa: CASSLDQVYNEQFF
d_gene: .
v_gene: TRBV5-1
abundance: once
j_gene: TRBJ2-1

CDR3nt: TGTGCCAGCTCACCACCGAGGGCCTATGGCTACACCTTC
CDR3aa: CASSPPRAYGYTF
d_gene: .
v_gene: TRBV18
abundance: .
j_gene: TRBJ1-2

CDR3nt: TGCAGTGCTAGAGAACTAGCGGGGTTGAATGAGCAGTTCTTC
CDR3aa: CSARELAGLNEQFF
d_gene: TRBD2
v_gene: TRBV20-1
abundance: many
j_gene: TRBJ2-1

CDR3nt: TGTGCCAGCAGGGCACTAGCGGGGGAGACAGATACGCAGTATTTT
CDR3aa: CASRALAGETDTQYF
d_gene: TRBD2
v_gene: TRBV2
abundance: .
j_gene: TRBJ2-3

CDR3nt: TGCAGTGCTAGAGCCCGGGACAGGGGGACCATCTATAATTCACCCCTCCACTTT
CDR3aa: CSARARDRGTIYNSPLHF
d_gene: TRBD1
v_gene: TRBV20-1
abundance: .
j_gene: TRBJ1-6

CDR3nt: TGCGCCAGCAGCCAAGATAGTGACTATATATACAATGAGCAGTTCTTC
CDR3aa: CASSQDSDYIYNEQFF
d_gene: .
v_gene: TRBV4-1
abundance: once
j_gene: TRBJ2-1

CDR3nt: TGTGCCAGCAGTATTAATAGCGGGGGGCCCTTCGTGTCCGGGCAGTACTTC
CDR3aa: CASSINSGGPFVSGQYF
d_gene: TRBD2
v_gene: TRBV12-3/TRBV12-4
abundance: .
j_gene: TRBJ2-7

CDR3nt: TGTGCCAGCAAGGCCGACAGCAATTCTTACTACGAGCAGTACTTC
CDR3aa: CASKADSNSYYEQYF
d_gene: .
v_gene: TRBV2
abundance: many
j_gene: TRBJ2-7

CDR3nt: TGTGCCAGCTCACCAGGATCGGACTTCCAAGAGACCCAGTACTTC
CDR3aa: CASSPGSDFQETQYF
d_gene: .
v_gene: TRBV18
abundance: once
j_gene: TRBJ2-5

CDR3nt: TGCGCCAGCAGTTTCTCAATCAGCTCCTACAATGAGCAGTTCTTC
CDR3aa: CASSFSISSYNEQFF
d_gene: .
v_gene: TRBV5-1
abundance: few
j_gene: TRBJ2-1

CDR3nt: TGCGGTGCTCAAAAACTCCTCGGGGGGTCAGACCCTGAAGCTTTCTTT
CDR3aa: CGAQKLLGGSDPEAFF
d_gene: .
v_gene: TRBV20-1
abundance: .
j_gene: TRBJ1-1

CDR3nt: TGTGCCAGCAGCTTCGACAGGGCCCGGCCCCAGTACTTC
CDR3aa: CASSFDRARPQYF
d_gene: TRBD1
v_gene: TRBV5-6
abundance: many
j_gene: TRBJ2-5

CDR3nt: TGTGCCAGCAGCTTGGGCGGCTGGGAGTACAATGAGCAGTTCTTC
CDR3aa: CASSLGGWEYNEQFF
d_gene: .
v_gene: TRBV7-3
abundance: .
j_gene: TRBJ2-1

CDR3nt: TGCGCCAGCAGCTTGGGCGAGTTCTCTGGGGCCAACGTCCTGACTTTC
CDR3aa: CASSLGEFSGANVLTF
d_gene: .
v_gene: TRBV5-1
abundance: many
j_gene: TRBJ2-6

CDR3nt: TGTGCCAGCATTGGGACAGTTCTAACTTTCGATGGCCTGACTTTC
CDR3aa: CASIGTVLTFDGLTF
d_gene: TRBD1
v_gene: TRBV2
abundance: many
j_gene: TRBJ2-6